These 20 T cell receptor beta chains were sequenced from one sample in a study of cytomegalovirus exposure and HLA in healthy donors. Method: immunoSEQ multiplex PCR; TCRdb's copy keeps in-frame clones and lacks some. Seen here are some 150,000 clones, 85% to 90% observed once, and the top ten hold 2.5% to 4%. Sequencing used PBMCs. Receptors were obtained from a woman in her late teens or twenties in good health and CMV-seropositive.

Concerning this clone itself: In the same sample, other DNA sequences code for this CDR3. This chain joins TRBV2 and TRBJ2-3; 9 bases match TRBD1. With V trimmed by 1 base and J by 3 bases, 2 bases remained unmatched. The germline gives CDR1 SNHLY, CDR2 FYNNEI. The length of the CDR3 is 15 residues. This chain's CDR3 is CASSEGGQGTDTQYF. The CDR3 nucleotides read TGTGCCAGCAGTGAAGGGGGACAGGGTACAGATACGCAGTATTTT. The full variable domain, completed using reference TRBV2 and TRBJ2-3, is EPEVTQTPSHQVTQMGQEVILRCVPISNHLYFYWYRQILGQKVEFLVSFYNNEISEKSEIFDDQFSVERPDGSNFTLKIRSTKLEDSAMYFCASSEGGQGTDTQYFGPGTRLTVL.

CDR3: CAWGLAGGTQYF. In DNA form, the CDR3 reads TGTGCCTGGGGACTAGCGGGGGGGACCCAGTACTTC. The chain links TRBV30 to TRBJ2-5; 14 positions match TRBD2. This CDR3 is 12 amino acids long. V dropped 5 bases and J dropped 7; count of bases not matched to a gene: 0. Per germline, CDR1 GTSNPN and CDR2 SVGIG (reference sequence).

V usage is TRBV15 and J usage is TRBJ2-7; 11 bases are shared with TRBD2. Per germline, CDR1 LNHNV and CDR2 YYDKDF (reference sequence). Losses at the gene ends were 1 base for V and 3 bases for J; bases not matched to a gene: 5. This CDR3 is 16 amino acids long. The CDR3 reads CATSRVKTSGNYEQYF. CDR3 sequence (DNA): TGTGCCACCAGCAGAGTTAAGACTAGCGGGAACTACGAGCAGTACTTC. Complete variable domain (other parts from reference TRBV15 and TRBJ2-7): DAMVIQNPRYQVTQFGKPVTLSCSQTLNHNVMYWYQQKSSQAPKLLFHYYDKDFNNEADTPDNFQSRRPNTSFCFLDIRSPGLGDTAMYLCATSRVKTSGNYEQYFGPGTRLTVT.

This clone was seen a single time. The chain uses TRBV19 and TRBJ2-3; tentative D call: TRBD1 (5 bases). This CDR3 spans 15 amino acids. Per the germline V gene, CDR1 is LNHDA and CDR2 is SQIVND (reference sequence). Deletions cut 6 bases from V and 0 bases from J, with 13 bases between. CDR3 amino acids: CASRGADKSTDTQYF. The CDR3, as DNA: TGTGCCAGTAGAGGGGCGGACAAGAGCACAGATACGCAGTATTTT. Full variable domain (remainder filled in from reference TRBV19 and TRBJ2-3): DGGITQSPKYLFRKEGQNVTLSCEQNLNHDAMYWYRQDPGQGLRLIYYSQIVNDFQKGDIAEGYSVSREKKESFPLTVTSAQKNPTAFYLCASRGADKSTDTQYFGPGTRLTVL.

J is TRBJ2-5 and V is TRBV30; 8 bases line up with TRBD2. Germline CDR1 reads GTSNPN; CDR2 reads SVGIG (reference sequence). V lost 0 bases to trimming and J lost 5 bases; unmatched junction nucleotides: 8. This CDR3 has 15 amino acids. CDR3 sequence: CAWSVRTGGRETQYF. In DNA, the CDR3 is TGTGCCTGGAGTGTACGAACGGGAGGGAGGGAGACCCAGTACTTC. Based on the CDR3 plus reference TRBV30 and TRBJ2-5, the full variable domain is SQTIHQWPATLVQPVGSPLSLECTVEGTSNPNLYWYRQAAGRGLQLLFYSVGIGQISSEVPQNLSASRPQDRQFILSSKKLLLSDSGFYLCAWSVRTGGRETQYFGPGTRLLVL.

The rearrangement joins TRBV5-8 to TRBJ1-2; tentative D call: TRBD1 (5 bases). The CDR3 loop spans 11 amino acids. V was clipped by 3 bases and J by 6 bases, with 6 bases between them. Germline assignment: CDR1 SGHTS and CDR2 YDEGEE. The CDR3 DNA reads TGTGCCAGCAGCTCAGGGAATGGCTACACCTTC. Its translation: CASSSGNGYTF.

The rearrangement links TRBV30 to TRBJ1-1; no clear D. V was cut by 3 bases and J by 3 bases, with 14 bases left in between. Per germline, CDR1 GTSNPN and CDR2 SVGIG (reference sequence). The CDR3 covers 14 residues. Here the CDR3 reads CAWSRQGRDTEAFF. CDR3 nucleotide sequence: TGTGCCTGGAGCCGACAAGGGCGGGACACTGAAGCTTTCTTT.

The rearrangement joins TRBV5-4 to TRBJ2-7; 9 bases are a match to TRBD2. The V gene's germline CDR1 is SGHNT and CDR2 YYREEE (reference sequence). The CDR3 covers 17 residues. V dropped 2 bases and J dropped 0; count of bases not matched to a gene: 9. CDR3 residues: CASSLGIAGDPSYEQYF. In DNA, the CDR3 is TGTGCCAGCAGCTTAGGGATAGCGGGAGACCCCTCCTACGAGCAGTACTTC.

This clone appeared a few times. This chain joins TRBV6-1 and TRBJ2-5, with TRBD2 as a possible D gene (6 bases). Trimming took off 5 bases at V and 4 bases at J, with 14 bases between the two ends. In germline, CDR1 is MNHNS, CDR2 SASEGT. This CDR3 is 14 amino acids long. The CDR3 DNA reads as TGTGCCAGCAGTCTGGGACGGAGGGGAGAGACCCAGTACTTC. Protein: CASSLGRRGETQYF.

This clone is judged medium-sized (0.01 to 0.1%). One end of the junction is discordant with germline, which a read error may explain. The gene calls are TRBV19 and TRBJ2-7; TRBD2 matches 10 bases. The CDR3 totals 14 residues. Germline-derived CDR1 and CDR2 are LNHDA and SQIVND (reference sequence). This chain's CDR3 is CASSSSGTSALVLF. The CDR3 DNA follows: TGTGCCAGTAGTAGCTCCGGGACTAGCGCTTTAGTGTTGTTC.

This chain links TRBV10-3 with TRBJ2-7; possibly TRBD2 for D (6 bases). Germline loops: CDR1 ENHRY, CDR2 SYGVKD. Trimming stripped 11 bases from V and 0 bases from J, with 17 bases between. This CDR3 has 14 residues. In DNA, the CDR3 is TGTGCCGCGAAGGGACTGACGAGCTCCTACGAGCAGTACTTC. It encodes CAAKGLTSSYEQYF.

The chain employs TRBV29-1 and TRBJ1-4; D is unresolved. The V and J ends lost 0 bases and 0 bases respectively, with 8 bases between them. Germline CDR1 SQVTM, CDR2 ANQGSEA. The CDR3 has 15 residues. The CDR3 DNA reads TGCAGCGTTGAAGATCCAACTACAACTAATGAAAAACTGTTTTTT. It translates to CSVEDPTTTNEKLFF.

This chain joins TRBV4-2 and TRBJ1-3; tentative D call: TRBD1 (6 bases). The CDR3 consists of 16 residues. Trimming stripped 0 bases from V and 1 base from J, with 10 bases between. Germline CDR1 LGHNA, CDR2 YNFKEQ. The CDR3 DNA follows: TGTGCCAGCAGCCAAGATCGGGGGGCATCTGGAAACACCATATATTTT. Translating gives CASSQDRGASGNTIYF.

The chain uses TRBV11-2 and TRBJ2-1; TRBD2 matches at 10 bases. The CDR3 totals 16 residues. V lost 4 bases and J lost 9; bases outside the gene matches: 12. Germline CDR1 reads SGHAT; CDR2 reads FQNNGV. This chain's CDR3 is CASSSELAGWGGEQFF. Written as DNA, the CDR3 is TGTGCCAGCAGCTCAGAACTAGCGGGATGGGGCGGTGAGCAGTTCTTC. Full variable domain (outside the CDR3, taken from reference TRBV11-2 and TRBJ2-1): EAGVAQSPRYKIIEKRQSVAFWCNPISGHATLYWYQQILGQGPKLLIQFQNNGVVDDSQLPKDRFSAERLKGVDSTLKIQPAKLEDSAVYLCASSSELAGWGGEQFFGPGTRLTVL.

The V call is TRBV6-5, the J call TRBJ2-1; 8 bases align to TRBD2. Germline lookup yields CDR1 MNHEY and CDR2 SVGAGI. Trimming took 0 bases from V and 10 from J; bases not matched to a gene: 8. There are 15 residues in the CDR3. The CDR3 sequence: CASSYSGLDFGEQFF. CDR3 nucleotide sequence: TGTGCCAGCAGTTACTCGGGACTAGACTTTGGGGAGCAGTTCTTC.

The gene calls are TRBV30 and TRBJ1-2; 8 nucleotides match TRBD1. This CDR3 has 13 residues. Trimming cost V 0 bases and J 6 bases; bases outside gene matches: 3. Germline V gene data show CDR1 as GTSNPN and CDR2 as SVGIG (reference sequence). CDR3 nucleotide sequence: TGTGCCTGGAGTGTCAGGGGGCTTCATGGCTACACCTTC. This gives the protein CAWSVRGLHGYTF.

This chain joins TRBV6-5 and TRBJ1-3; 7 positions match TRBD1. The J segment lost 0 bases and the V segment lost 6 bases, leaving 2 bases of the junction unmatched. The CDR3 runs 14 residues. Germline CDR1 MNHEY, CDR2 SVGAGI. The CDR3 loop is CASSGTASGNTIYF. CDR3 DNA: TGTGCCAGCAGCGGGACAGCCTCTGGAAACACCATATATTTT.

V and J are TRBV6-1 and TRBJ2-7; 13 bases line up with TRBD2. The CDR3 runs 16 residues. V was clipped by 4 bases and J by 2 bases; unmatched bases: 5. CDR1 and CDR2 (germline): MNHNS, SASEGT. This CDR3 reads CASSATSGRITYEQYF. CDR3 DNA sequence: TGTGCCAGCAGTGCGACTAGCGGGAGGATTACCTACGAGCAGTACTTC.

The genes are TRBV19 and TRBJ2-7; possibly TRBD1 for D (5 bases). Germline CDR1 reads LNHDA; CDR2 reads SQIVND (reference sequence). V was trimmed by 6 bases and J by 1 base, leaving 16 bases between them. The CDR3 is 15 residues long. CDR3 amino acids: CASRSFEGASYEQYF. CDR3 DNA sequence: TGTGCCAGTAGGAGTTTTGAAGGGGCATCCTACGAGCAGTACTTC.

A single count supports this clone. V is TRBV5-1 and J is TRBJ2-3; 9 bases align to TRBD2. Germline V gives CDR1 SGHRS, CDR2 YFSETQ. CDR3 length equals 18 residues. V shed 0 bases and J 2 bases; nucleotides not matched to a gene: 10. The chain's CDR3 is CASSLDGGGVRDTDTQYF. The CDR3 DNA is TGCGCCAGCAGCTTGGATGGCGGGGGGGTCAGGGACACAGATACGCAGTATTTT.